The T cell receptor beta chain described here comes from a study of blood T cells in healthy people across ages. A second 7 to 11 cycle PCR used barcoded and J-beta primers. Via MiXCR, TCRdb re-called the 5' RACE reads, giving one row per CDR3 protein. The profile covers roughly 730,000 distinct CDR3 sequences, with approximately 60% appearing a single time and roughly 25% taken by the ten largest. Worth noting for this clonotype: Its antigen is unidentified. Relative to the germline gene, one junction end is altered; a read error may explain this.

From germline, CDR1 is MNHEY and CDR2 SVGEGT. The CDR3 contains 14 residues. General study results and limits: Across samples, TCR beta diversity tracked strongly with naive T cell percentage.

The sequenced sample was blood. The receptor was derived from a man aged 40-49 years in good health. This chain joins TRBV6-2 or TRBV6-3 and TRBJ2-7; D is unclear. The CDR3: CASSRASISHEQYF. The CDR3 DNA follows: TGTGCCAGCAGTAGGGCCTCAATCTCCCACGAGCAGTACTTC.